The clone carrying this T cell receptor beta chain was counted a few times. As yet, its antigen is unknown. The PCR ran on 60 Vbeta and 13 Jbeta primers. This table comes from immunoSEQ multiplex PCR, and its TCRdb copy is limited to in-frame clones, with some not included. The data contain 200,000 or so clones, roughly four fifths of them singletons. The sample originates from a study of cytomegalovirus exposure and HLA in healthy donors. This CDR3 is built from 16 residues. Germline V gene sequence: CDR1 SGHRS, CDR2 YFSETQ. V lost 4 bases and J lost 0, with 13 bases in between. Findings of the study overall: Analysis was carried out at a later point, and it linked a missense DCLRE1C variant to TCR beta V- and J-gene trimming.

The chain has TRBV5-1 and TRBJ1-4; D is ambiguous. This sequence originates from a woman between 18 and 30 years old in good health and CMV-seronegative. Sequencing input: PBMCs. The CDR3 loop reads CASSPARSATNEKLFF. DNA of the CDR3: TGCGCCAGCAGCCCGGCCAGGTCTGCAACTAATGAAAAACTGTTTTTT.